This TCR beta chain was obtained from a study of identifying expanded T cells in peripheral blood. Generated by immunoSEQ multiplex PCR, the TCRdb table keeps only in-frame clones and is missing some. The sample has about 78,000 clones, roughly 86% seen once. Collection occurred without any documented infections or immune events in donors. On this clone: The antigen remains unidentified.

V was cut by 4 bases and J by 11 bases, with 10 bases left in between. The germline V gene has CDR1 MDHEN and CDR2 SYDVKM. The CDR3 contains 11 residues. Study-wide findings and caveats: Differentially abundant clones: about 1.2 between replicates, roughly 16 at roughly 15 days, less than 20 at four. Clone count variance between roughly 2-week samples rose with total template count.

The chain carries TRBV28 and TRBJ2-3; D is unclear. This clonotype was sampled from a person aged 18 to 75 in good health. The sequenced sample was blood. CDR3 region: CASSSSLGQYF. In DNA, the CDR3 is TGTGCCAGCAGTTCCTCCTTAGGGCAGTATTTT.